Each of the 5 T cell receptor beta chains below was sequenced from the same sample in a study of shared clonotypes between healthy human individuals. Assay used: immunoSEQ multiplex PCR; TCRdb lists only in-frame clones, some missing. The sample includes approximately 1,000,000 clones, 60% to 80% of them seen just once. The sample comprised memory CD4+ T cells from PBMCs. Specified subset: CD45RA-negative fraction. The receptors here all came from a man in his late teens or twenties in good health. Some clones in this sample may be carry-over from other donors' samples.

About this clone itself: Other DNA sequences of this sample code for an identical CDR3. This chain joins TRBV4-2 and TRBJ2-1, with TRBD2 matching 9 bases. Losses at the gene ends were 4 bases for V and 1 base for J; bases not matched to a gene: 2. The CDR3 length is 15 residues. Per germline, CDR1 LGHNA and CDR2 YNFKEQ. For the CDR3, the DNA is TGTGCCAGCAGCCCTACTAGCGGGTCCTACAATGAGCAGTTCTTC. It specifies CASSPTSGSYNEQFF.

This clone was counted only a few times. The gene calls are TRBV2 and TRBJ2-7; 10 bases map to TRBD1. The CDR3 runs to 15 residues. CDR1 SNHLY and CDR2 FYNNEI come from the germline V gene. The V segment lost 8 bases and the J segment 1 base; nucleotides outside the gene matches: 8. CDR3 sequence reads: CASLKGDRGSYEQYF. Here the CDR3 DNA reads TGTGCCAGCCTTAAAGGGGACAGGGGATCCTACGAGCAGTACTTC. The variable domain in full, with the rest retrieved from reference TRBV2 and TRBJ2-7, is EPEVTQTPSHQVTQMGQEVILRCVPISNHLYFYWYRQILGQKVEFLVSFYNNEISEKSEIFDDQFSVERPDGSNFTLKIRSTKLEDSAMYFCASLKGDRGSYEQYFGPGTRLTVT.

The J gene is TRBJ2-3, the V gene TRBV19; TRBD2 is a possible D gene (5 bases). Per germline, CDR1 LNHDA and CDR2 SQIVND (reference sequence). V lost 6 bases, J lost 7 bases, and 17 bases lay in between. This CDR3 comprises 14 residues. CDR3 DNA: TGTGCCAGTAGGGAGGCAGACCGTGCATATACGCAGTATTTT. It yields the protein CASREADRAYTQYF.

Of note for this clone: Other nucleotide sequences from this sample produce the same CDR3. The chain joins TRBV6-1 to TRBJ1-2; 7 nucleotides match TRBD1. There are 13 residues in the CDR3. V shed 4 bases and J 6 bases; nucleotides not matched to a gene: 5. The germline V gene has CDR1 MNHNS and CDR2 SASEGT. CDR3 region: CASSAQGGDGYTF. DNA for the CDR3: TGTGCCAGCAGTGCCCAGGGGGGAGATGGCTACACCTTC.

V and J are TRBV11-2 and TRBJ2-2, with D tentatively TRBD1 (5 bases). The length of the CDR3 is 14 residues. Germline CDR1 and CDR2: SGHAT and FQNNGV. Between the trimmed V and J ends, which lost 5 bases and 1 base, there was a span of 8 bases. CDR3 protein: CASSTQGNTGELFF. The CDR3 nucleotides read TGTGCCAGCAGCACCCAGGGGAACACCGGGGAGCTGTTTTTT.